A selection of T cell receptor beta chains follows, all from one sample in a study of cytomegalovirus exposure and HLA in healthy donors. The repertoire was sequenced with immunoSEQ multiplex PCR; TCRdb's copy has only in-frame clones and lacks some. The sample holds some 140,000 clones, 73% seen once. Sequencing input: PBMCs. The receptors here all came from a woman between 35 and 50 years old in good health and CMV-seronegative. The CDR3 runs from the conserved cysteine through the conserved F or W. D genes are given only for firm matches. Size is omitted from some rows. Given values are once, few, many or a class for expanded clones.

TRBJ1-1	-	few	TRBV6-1	CASSPWSGSDTEAFF	TGTGCCAGCAGTCCTTGGTCGGGGTCTGACACTGAAGCTTTCTTT
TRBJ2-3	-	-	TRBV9	CASSVRVTSTDTQYF	TGTGCCAGCAGCGTCAGGGTAACTAGCACAGATACGCAGTATTTT
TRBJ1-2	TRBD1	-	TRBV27	CASRQGGAYGYTF	TGTGCCAGCCGACAGGGGGGGGCCTATGGCTACACCTTC
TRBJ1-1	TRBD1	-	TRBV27	CASRPTGSRAEAFF	TGTGCCAGCAGACCGACAGGGAGTAGGGCTGAAGCTTTCTTT
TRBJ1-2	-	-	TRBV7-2	CASSSIRQDLAANYGYTF	TGTGCCAGCAGCTCCATCCGACAGGACCTCGCGGCTAACTATGGCTACACCTTC
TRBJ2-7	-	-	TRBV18	CASSPPEGGGSYEQYF	TGTGCCAGCTCACCCCCGGAGGGGGGGGGAAGCTACGAGCAGTACTTC
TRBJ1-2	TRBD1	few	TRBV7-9	CASSLEGQGDGYTF	TGTGCCAGCAGCTTAGAGGGACAGGGTGATGGCTACACCTTC
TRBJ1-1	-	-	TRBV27	CASSATPRVNTEAFF	TGTGCCAGCAGTGCTACCCCCAGGGTGAACACTGAAGCTTTCTTT
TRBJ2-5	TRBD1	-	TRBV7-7	CASSPTGVETQYF	TGTGCTAGCAGCCCGACAGGGGTTGAGACCCAGTACTTC
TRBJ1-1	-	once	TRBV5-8	CASSSQGFNTEAFF	TGTGCCAGCAGCTCGCAGGGGTTTAACACTGAAGCTTTCTTT
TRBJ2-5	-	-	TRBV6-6	CASGRGETQYF	TGTGCCAGCGGAAGGGGGGAGACCCAGTACTTC
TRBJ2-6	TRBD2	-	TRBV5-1	CASSGGGWSGANVLTF	TGCGCCAGCTCGGGGGGGGGTTGGTCTGGGGCCAACGTCCTGACTTTC
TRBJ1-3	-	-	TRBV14	CASSNWDFSSGNTIYF	TGTGCCAGCAGCAACTGGGACTTCAGCTCTGGAAACACCATATATTTT
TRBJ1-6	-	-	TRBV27	CASTLRGAYNSPLHF	TGTGCCAGCACACTCAGGGGTGCCTATAATTCACCCCTCCACTTT
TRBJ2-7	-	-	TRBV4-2	CASSQEAENTDEQYF	TGTGCCAGCAGCCAAGAGGCGGAGAATACGGACGAGCAGTACTTC
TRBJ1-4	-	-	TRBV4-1	CASSQESNEKLFF	TGCGCCAGCAGCCAAGAAAGCAATGAAAAACTGTTTTTT
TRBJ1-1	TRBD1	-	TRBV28	CASSDYRGPGMNTEAFF	TGTGCCAGCAGTGACTACAGGGGGCCCGGTATGAACACTGAAGCTTTCTTT
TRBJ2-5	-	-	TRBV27	CASSPNQETQYF	TGTGCCAGCAGTCCCAACCAAGAGACCCAGTACTTC
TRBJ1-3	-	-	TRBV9	CASSEQVSGNTIYF	TGTGCCAGCAGCGAACAGGTCTCTGGAAACACCATATATTTT
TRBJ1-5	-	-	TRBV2	CASSDEMIRGQPQHF	TGTGCCAGCAGTGATGAGATGATTCGAGGACAGCCCCAGCATTTT
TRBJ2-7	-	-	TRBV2	CASTLQTSLYEQYF	TGTGCCAGCACCCTACAGACGAGTTTGTACGAGCAGTACTTC
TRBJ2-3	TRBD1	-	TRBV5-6	CASSLDRVTDTQYF	TGTGCCAGCAGCTTAGACAGGGTAACAGATACGCAGTATTTT
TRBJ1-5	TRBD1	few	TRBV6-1	CASSATGVNQPQHF	TGTGCCAGCAGTGCTACAGGGGTTAATCAGCCCCAGCATTTT
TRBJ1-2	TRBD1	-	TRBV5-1	CASSLGSGTGHGYTF	TGCGCCAGCAGCCTGGGGTCTGGGACAGGGCATGGCTACACCTTC
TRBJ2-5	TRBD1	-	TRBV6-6	CASSTRQGSGETQYF	TGTGCCAGCAGTACCAGACAGGGATCGGGGGAGACCCAGTACTTC
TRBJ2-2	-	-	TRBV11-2	CASSLAGAGGELFF	TGTGCCAGCAGCTTGGCAGGGGCGGGCGGGGAGCTGTTTTTT
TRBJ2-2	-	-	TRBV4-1	CASSQDSGSRELFF	TGCGCCAGCAGCCAAGATTCGGGGTCCCGGGAGCTGTTTTTT
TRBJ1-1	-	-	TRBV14	CASSQRGSNTEAFF	TGTGCCAGCAGCCAAAGGGGCTCTAACACTGAAGCTTTCTTT
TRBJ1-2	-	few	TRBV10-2	CASSEGGEISGYTF	TGCGCCAGCAGTGAGGGAGGGGAGATTTCGGGCTACACCTTC
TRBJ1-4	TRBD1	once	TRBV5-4	CASSLGTGTGRFATNEKLFF	TGTGCCAGCAGCTTGGGTACCGGGACAGGGAGATTCGCAACTAATGAAAAACTGTTTTTT
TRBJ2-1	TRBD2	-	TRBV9	CASSSDRGSGVKQFF	TGTGCCAGCAGCTCCGATCGAGGGAGCGGGGTTAAGCAGTTCTTC
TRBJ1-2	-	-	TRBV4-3	CASSQARQNKAHGYTF	TGCGCCAGCAGCCAAGCCCGACAGAACAAAGCCCATGGCTACACCTTC
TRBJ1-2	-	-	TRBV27	CASSFSPVNYGYTF	TGTGCCAGCAGTTTTTCACCAGTTAACTATGGCTACACCTTC
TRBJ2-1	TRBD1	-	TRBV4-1	CASSHPHWDRGYNEQFF	TGCGCCAGCAGCCACCCCCACTGGGACAGGGGGTACAATGAGCAGTTCTTC
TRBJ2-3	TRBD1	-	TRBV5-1	CASSLGVQGADTQYF	TGCGCCAGCAGCTTGGGGGTGCAGGGGGCAGATACGCAGTATTTT
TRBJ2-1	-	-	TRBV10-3	CAISPDGSSYNEQFF	TGTGCCATCAGTCCCGACGGGAGCTCCTACAATGAGCAGTTCTTC